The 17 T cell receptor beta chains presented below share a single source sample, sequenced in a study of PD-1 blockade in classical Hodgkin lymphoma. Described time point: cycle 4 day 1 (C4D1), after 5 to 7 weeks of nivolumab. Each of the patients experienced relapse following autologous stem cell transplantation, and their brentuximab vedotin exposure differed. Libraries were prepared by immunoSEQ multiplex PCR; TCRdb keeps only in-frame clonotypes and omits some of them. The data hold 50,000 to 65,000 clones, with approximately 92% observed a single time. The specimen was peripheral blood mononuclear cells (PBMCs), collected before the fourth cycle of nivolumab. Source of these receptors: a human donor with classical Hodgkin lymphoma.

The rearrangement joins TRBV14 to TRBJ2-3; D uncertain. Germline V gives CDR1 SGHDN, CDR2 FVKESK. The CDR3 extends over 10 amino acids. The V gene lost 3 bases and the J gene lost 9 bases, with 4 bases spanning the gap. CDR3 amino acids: CASSQRTQYF. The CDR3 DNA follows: TGTGCCAGCAGCCAGAGAACGCAGTATTTT.

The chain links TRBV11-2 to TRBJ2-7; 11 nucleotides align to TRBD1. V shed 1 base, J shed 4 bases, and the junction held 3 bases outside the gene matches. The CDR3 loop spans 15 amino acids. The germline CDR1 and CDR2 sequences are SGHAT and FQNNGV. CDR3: CASSLGDRGYYEQYF. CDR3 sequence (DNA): TGTGCCAGCAGCTTAGGGGACAGGGGGTATTACGAGCAGTACTTC.

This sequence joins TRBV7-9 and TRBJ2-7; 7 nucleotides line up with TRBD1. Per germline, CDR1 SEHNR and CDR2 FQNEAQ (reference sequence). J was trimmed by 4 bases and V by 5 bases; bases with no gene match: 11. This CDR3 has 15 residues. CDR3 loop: CASSPGTASWYEQYF. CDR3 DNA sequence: TGTGCCAGCAGCCCGGGGACAGCCTCTTGGTACGAGCAGTACTTC.

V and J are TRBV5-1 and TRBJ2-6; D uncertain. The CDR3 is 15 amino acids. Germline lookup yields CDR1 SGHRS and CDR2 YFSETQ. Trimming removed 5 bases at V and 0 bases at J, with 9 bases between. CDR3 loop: CASSLTASGANVLTF. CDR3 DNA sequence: TGCGCCAGCAGTCTGACGGCCTCTGGGGCCAACGTCCTGACTTTC.

The CDR3 DNA sequence: TGTGCCAGCAGCTTATGGGGGGAAGCTTTCTTT. It translates to CASSLWGEAFF. This sequence joins TRBV5-6 and TRBJ1-1; TRBD1 might be the D (5 bases). The CDR3 extends over 11 amino acids. V lost 2 bases and J 8 bases, leaving 7 bases between the germline ends. Germline loops: CDR1 SGHDT, CDR2 YYEEEE.

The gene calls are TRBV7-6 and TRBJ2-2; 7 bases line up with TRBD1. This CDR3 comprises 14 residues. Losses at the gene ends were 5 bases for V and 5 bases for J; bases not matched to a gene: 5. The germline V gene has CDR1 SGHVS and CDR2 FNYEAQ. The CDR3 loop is CASSLTGFTGELFF. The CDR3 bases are TGTGCCAGCAGCCTGACAGGGTTTACCGGGGAGCTGTTTTTT.

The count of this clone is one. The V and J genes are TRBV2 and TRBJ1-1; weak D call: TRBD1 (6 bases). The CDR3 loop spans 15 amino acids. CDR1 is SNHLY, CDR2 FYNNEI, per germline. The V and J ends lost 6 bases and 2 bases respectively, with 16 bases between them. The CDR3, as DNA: TGTGCCAGCAGCGACGATAGGGGGGCCAACACTGAAGCTTTCTTT. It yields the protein CASSDDRGANTEAFF.

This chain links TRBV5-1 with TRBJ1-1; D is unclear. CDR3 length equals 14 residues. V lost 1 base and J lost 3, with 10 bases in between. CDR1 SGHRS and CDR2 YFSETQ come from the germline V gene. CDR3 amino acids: CASSLYSGDTEAFF. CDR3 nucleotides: TGCGCCAGCAGCTTGTACTCTGGGGACACTGAAGCTTTCTTT.

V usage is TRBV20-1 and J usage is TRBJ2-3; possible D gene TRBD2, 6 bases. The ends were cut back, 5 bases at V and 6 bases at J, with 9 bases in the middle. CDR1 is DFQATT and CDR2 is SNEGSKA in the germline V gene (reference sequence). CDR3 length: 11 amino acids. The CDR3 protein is CSAAGRDTQYF. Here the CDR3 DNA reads TGCAGTGCTGCGGGAAGGGATACGCAGTATTTT.

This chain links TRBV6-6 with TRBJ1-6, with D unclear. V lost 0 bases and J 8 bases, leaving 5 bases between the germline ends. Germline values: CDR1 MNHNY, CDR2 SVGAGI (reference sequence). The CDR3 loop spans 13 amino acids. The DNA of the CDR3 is TGTGCCAGCAGTTACTCTTATGATTCACCCCTCCACTTT. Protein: CASSYSYDSPLHF.

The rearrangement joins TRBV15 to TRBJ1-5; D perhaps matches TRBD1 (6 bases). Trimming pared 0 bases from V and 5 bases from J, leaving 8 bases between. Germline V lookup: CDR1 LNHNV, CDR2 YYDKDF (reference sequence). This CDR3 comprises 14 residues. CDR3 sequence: CATSREDSYQPQHF. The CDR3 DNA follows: TGTGCCACCAGCAGAGAGGACAGCTATCAGCCCCAGCATTTT.

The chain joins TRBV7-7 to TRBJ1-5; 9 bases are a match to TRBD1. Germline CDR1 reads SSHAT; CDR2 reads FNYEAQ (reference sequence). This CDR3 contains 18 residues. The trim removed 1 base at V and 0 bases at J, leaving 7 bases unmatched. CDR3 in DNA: TGTGCCAGCAGCTTAGTCGGGACAGGGACAGATAGCAATCAGCCCCAGCATTTT. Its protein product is CASSLVGTGTDSNQPQHF.

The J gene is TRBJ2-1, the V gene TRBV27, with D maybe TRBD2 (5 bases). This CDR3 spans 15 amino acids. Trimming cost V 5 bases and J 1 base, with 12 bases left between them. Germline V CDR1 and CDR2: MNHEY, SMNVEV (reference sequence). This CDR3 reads CASSKRSLSYNEQFF. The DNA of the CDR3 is TGTGCCAGCAGTAAGCGGAGTCTATCCTACAATGAGCAGTTCTTC.

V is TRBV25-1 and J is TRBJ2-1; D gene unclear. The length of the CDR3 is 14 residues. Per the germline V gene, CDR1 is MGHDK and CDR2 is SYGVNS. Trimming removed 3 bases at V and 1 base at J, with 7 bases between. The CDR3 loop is CASSELGSYNEQFF. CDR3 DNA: TGTGCCAGCAGTGAGCTGGGATCCTACAATGAGCAGTTCTTC.

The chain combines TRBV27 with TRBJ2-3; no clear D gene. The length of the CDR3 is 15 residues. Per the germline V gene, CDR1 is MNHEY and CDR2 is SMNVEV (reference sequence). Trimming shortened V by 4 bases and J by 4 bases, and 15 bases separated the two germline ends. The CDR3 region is CASSSPIPRADTQYF. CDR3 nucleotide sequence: TGTGCCAGCAGTTCGCCAATTCCTAGGGCAGATACGCAGTATTTT.

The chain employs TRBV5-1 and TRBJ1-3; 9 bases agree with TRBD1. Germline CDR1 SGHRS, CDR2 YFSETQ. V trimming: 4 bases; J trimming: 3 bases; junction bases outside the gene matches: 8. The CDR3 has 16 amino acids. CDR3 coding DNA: TGCGCCAGCAGCCGACTGGGACAGGGAGGTGGAAACACCATATATTTT. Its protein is CASSRLGQGGGNTIYF.

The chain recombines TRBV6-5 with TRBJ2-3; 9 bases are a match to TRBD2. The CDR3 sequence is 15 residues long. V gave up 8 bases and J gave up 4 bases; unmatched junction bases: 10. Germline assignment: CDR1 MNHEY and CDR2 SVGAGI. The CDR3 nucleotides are TGTGCCAGCCGCCCTCGAGCGGGAGGTCCAGATACGCAGTATTTT. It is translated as CASRPRAGGPDTQYF.